This entry concerns a single T cell receptor beta chain. Antigen specificity is unknown. The sample belongs to a study of Ad26.COV2.S vaccination and SARS-CoV-2 variants. Method: immunoSEQ multiplex PCR; TCRdb's copy keeps in-frame clones and lacks some. The sample consists of 410,000 or so clones, about nine tenths of them appearing once. The germline V gene has CDR1 LNHDA and CDR2 SQIVND (reference sequence). The CDR3 consists of 14 residues. The germline V and J ends were trimmed by 4 bases and 7 bases, with 11 bases remaining between them. Treatment meaning: some 20 received Ad26.COV2.S at low or high dose, single or two shots; about 5 received placebo; per-sample allocation not given. All samples were drawn on day 63, counting from the first vaccine or placebo injection. Study outcomes and limitations: Once vaccination had occurred, spike-specific CD8+ and CD4+ T cell responses reportedly showed substantial breadth.

This TCR was recovered from a person between 18 and 65 years old who received the Ad26.COV2.S COVID-19 vaccine or a placebo. V gene TRBV19 combines with J gene TRBJ1-6; D ambiguous. Source: peripheral blood, taken in a trial of Ad26.COV2.S vaccine versus placebo. The CDR3 region has the DNA TGTGCCAGTAGTAGATCGGCCCTAAATTCACCCCTCCACTTT. Protein sequence: CASSRSALNSPLHF.